This T cell receptor beta chain was sequenced in a study of blood T cell repertoires in COVID-19. Study-wide context: Samples of COVID-19 (acute and convalescent) were obtained from the United States, Italy and Spain. In each case, the material was cDNA or gDNA derived from T cells, B-cell-depleted T cells, or PBMCs.

As handled by the study authors: For nucleated cells, counts were estimated from reference gene primer amplification. Method: immunoSEQ multiplex PCR; TCRdb's copy keeps in-frame clones and lacks some. V, J and clone size reflect that table, while D and trimming were determined from the DNA. This table holds fewer than 110,000 clones, around 85% found once. CDR1 and CDR2 (germline): SGHAT, FQNNGV. This CDR3 comprises 19 residues. The ends lost 5 bases at V and 0 bases at J; junction bases unmatched: 18. The receptor comes from an older woman with active or convalescent COVID-19. Specimen: peripheral blood. J is TRBJ1-2 and V is TRBV11-2, with TRBD1 matching 7 bases. CDR3 in amino acids: CASSTGPTGQELSNYGYTF. In DNA, the CDR3 is TGTGCCAGCAGCACGGGACCGACAGGACAGGAACTATCTAACTATGGCTACACCTTC.